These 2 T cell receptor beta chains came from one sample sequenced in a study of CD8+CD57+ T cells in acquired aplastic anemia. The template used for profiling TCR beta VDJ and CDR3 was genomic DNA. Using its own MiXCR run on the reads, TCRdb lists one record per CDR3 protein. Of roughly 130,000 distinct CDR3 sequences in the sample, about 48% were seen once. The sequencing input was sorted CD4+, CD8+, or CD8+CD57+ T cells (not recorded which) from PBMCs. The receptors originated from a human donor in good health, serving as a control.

The CDR3 nucleotides read TGCGCCAGCAGCCTGGGGGCAGGGGGCTACGAGCAGTACTTC. It is translated as CASSLGAGGYEQYF. The chain couples TRBV5-1 to TRBJ2-7; 7 positions agree with TRBD1. The CDR3 consists of 14 residues. After removal of 4 bases from V and 3 bases from J, the junction contained 7 bases not matched to a gene. Germline V gene lookup returns CDR1 SGHRS and CDR2 YFSETQ.

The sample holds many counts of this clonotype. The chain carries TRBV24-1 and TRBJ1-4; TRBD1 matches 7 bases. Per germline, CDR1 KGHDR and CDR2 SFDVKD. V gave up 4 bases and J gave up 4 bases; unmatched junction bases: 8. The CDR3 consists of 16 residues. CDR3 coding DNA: TGTGCCACCAGTGACCCGACAGGGTTTGGTAATGAAAAACTGTTTTTT. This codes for CATSDPTGFGNEKLFF.